Below are 24 T cell receptor beta chains sequenced from a single sample in a study of T cell responses to AZD1222 COVID-19 vaccine. This table comes from immunoSEQ multiplex PCR, and its TCRdb copy is limited to in-frame clones, with some not included. The table has roughly 100,000 clones, approximately 89% seen once. The sample was peripheral blood, taken 28 days after the second dose of the MenACWY control vaccine. These TCRs come from an adult who received the MenACWY meningococcal vaccine as a control.

The chain combines TRBV2 with TRBJ1-1; perhaps TRBD1 as D (6 bases). Looked up from germline, CDR1 is SNHLY and CDR2 is FYNNEI. Trimming stripped 6 bases from V and 4 bases from J, with 15 bases between. The length of the CDR3 is 14 residues. CDR3 amino acids: CASRPRWTATEAFF. Here the CDR3 DNA reads TGTGCCAGCAGGCCCCGCTGGACAGCCACTGAAGCTTTCTTT.

The chain couples TRBV6-5 to TRBJ2-7; TRBD2 matches 7 bases. The CDR3 runs 13 residues. Germline lookup yields CDR1 MNHEY and CDR2 SVGAGI. The J segment lost 0 bases and the V segment lost 8 bases, leaving 4 bases of the junction unmatched. CDR3 bases: TGTGCCAGCCGGGGGGAAAGCTCCTACGAGCAGTACTTC. It specifies CASRGESSYEQYF.

The chain joins TRBV7-2 to TRBJ1-4, with D possibly TRBD1 on 6 matching bases. The CDR3 is 14 amino acids. V shed 5 bases and J shed 5 bases, with 12 bases lying between them. Germline V gives CDR1 SGHTA, CDR2 FQGNSA. For the CDR3, the DNA is TGTGCCAGCAGCCCCGAGGGGGGCAATGAAAAACTGTTTTTT. Translation gives CASSPEGGNEKLFF.

This sequence joins TRBV9 and TRBJ2-4; no clear D gene. Trimming pared 5 bases from V and 5 bases from J, leaving 14 bases between. The germline V gene has CDR1 SGDLS and CDR2 YYNGEE. This CDR3 is built from 14 residues. DNA for the CDR3: TGTGCCAGCAGTTTACAGCCTGGCCAAAACATTCAGTACTTC. It translates to CASSLQPGQNIQYF.

This chain joins TRBV5-1 and TRBJ1-1; D remains unclear. The V end lost 0 bases, the J end lost 5 bases, and 14 bases lay between the germline ends. The CDR3 runs to 15 residues. Germline CDR1 and CDR2: SGHRS and YFSETQ. CDR3 sequence (DNA): TGCGCCAGCAGCTTGGAGGTTCTTGGTGAGACTGAAGCTTTCTTT. This encodes CASSLEVLGETEAFF.

This clone was found a few times. J is TRBJ2-5 and V is TRBV7-7, with 11 bases fitting TRBD2. CDR3 size: 15 residues. Germline V gene sequence: CDR1 SSHAT, CDR2 FNYEAQ (reference sequence). J was trimmed by 4 bases and V by 3 bases; bases with no gene match: 4. The CDR3 sequence: CASSFSGGARETQYF. The CDR3 nucleotides read TGTGCCAGCAGCTTTAGCGGGGGGGCTCGAGAGACCCAGTACTTC.

The chain recombines TRBV5-1 with TRBJ1-3; maybe TRBD1 (5 bases). This CDR3 spans 14 amino acids. The germline V gene encodes CDR1 SGHRS and CDR2 YFSETQ. The V and J ends lost 3 bases and 0 bases respectively, with 7 bases between them. CDR3 DNA sequence: TGCGCCAGCAGCTCAGGGTCCTCTGGAAACACCATATATTTT. Its protein product is CASSSGSSGNTIYF. Full variable domain (missing parts from reference TRBV5-1 and TRBJ1-3): KAGVTQTPRYLIKTRGQQVTLSCSPISGHRSVSWYQQTPGQGLQFLFEYFSETQRNKGNFPGRFSGRQFSNSRSEMNVSTLELGDSALYLCASSSGSSGNTIYFGEGSWLTVV.

This chain connects TRBV4-3 to TRBJ1-4, with D hard to call. The ends were cut back, 1 base at V and 3 bases at J, with 9 bases in the middle. Germline V gene data show CDR1 as LGHNA and CDR2 as YSLEER. The CDR3 has 15 residues. The DNA of the CDR3 is TGCGCCAGCAGCCAAGCGGCGGAACCTAATGAAAAACTGTTTTTT. This encodes CASSQAAEPNEKLFF.

The CDR3 spells CASSFGTGEGGYTF. For the CDR3, the DNA is TGTGCCAGCAGTTTCGGGACAGGGGAAGGAGGCTACACCTTC. J is TRBJ1-2 and V is TRBV27, with 10 bases fitting TRBD1. J gave up 8 bases and V 3 bases, and 6 bases lay outside the gene matches. CDR3 length: 14 amino acids. Germline lookup yields CDR1 MNHEY and CDR2 SMNVEV (reference sequence).

This clone has just one count. V is TRBV4-2 and J is TRBJ2-2; the match to TRBD1 covers 7 bases. Per germline, CDR1 LGHNA and CDR2 YNFKEQ. This CDR3 comprises 19 residues. Trimming cost V 5 bases and J 5 bases; bases outside gene matches: 20. The CDR3 here is CASSSGQAANPWGTGELFF. In DNA, the CDR3 is TGTGCCAGCAGCTCCGGACAGGCCGCAAATCCGTGGGGGACCGGGGAGCTGTTTTTT.

The V gene is TRBV24-1, the J gene TRBJ2-2, with D unclear. Germline V gene data show CDR1 as KGHDR and CDR2 as SFDVKD. The V and J ends lost 6 bases and 0 bases respectively, with 7 bases between them. The CDR3 length is 14 residues. This chain's CDR3 is CATSRGANTGELFF. CDR3 bases: TGTGCCACCAGTCGCGGAGCGAACACCGGGGAGCTGTTTTTT.

The chain recombines TRBV7-3 with TRBJ1-2; D ambiguous. The V end lost 3 bases, the J end lost 3 bases, and 8 bases lay between the germline ends. This CDR3 region has 13 residues. Germline values: CDR1 SGHTA, CDR2 FQGTGA. The CDR3, as DNA: TGTGCCAGCAGCTTTGACGGTTACTATGGCTACACCTTC. This codes for CASSFDGYYGYTF. Supplemented by reference TRBV7-3 and TRBJ1-2, the full variable domain reads GAGVSQTPSNKVTEKGKYVELRCDPISGHTALYWYRQSLGQGPEFLIYFQGTGAADDSGLPNDRFFAVRPEGSVSTLKIQRTERGDSAVYLCASSFDGYYGYTFGSGTRLTVV.

This sequence joins TRBV4-2 and TRBJ2-7, with TRBD2 matching over 9 bases. Germline CDR1 is LGHNA and CDR2 is YNFKEQ. The CDR3 length is 18 residues. The junction had 10 bases not matched to a gene; V was cut back by 0 bases and J by 1 base. CDR3 bases: TGTGCCAGCAGCCAAGACGCGAGGGGGACTAGCCTTTCCTACGAGCAGTACTTC. Its protein is CASSQDARGTSLSYEQYF.

This clone was seen a few times. The V and J genes are TRBV4-3 and TRBJ2-5; the match to TRBD2 covers 14 bases. The germline gives CDR1 LGHNA, CDR2 YSLEER. J lost 8 bases, V lost 3 bases, and 8 bases had no gene match. This CDR3 comprises 16 residues. The chain's CDR3 is CASSQGTSGGWGTQYF. CDR3 in DNA: TGCGCCAGCAGCCAGGGGACTAGCGGGGGCTGGGGAACCCAGTACTTC.

This rearrangement joins TRBV4-3 to TRBJ2-1, with 7 bases aligning to TRBD1. Germline CDR1 is LGHNA and CDR2 is YSLEER. There are 17 residues in the CDR3. Trimming took 0 bases from V and 7 from J; bases not matched to a gene: 12. The CDR3 DNA sequence: TGCGCCAGCAGCCAAGATATCTCGAGGGGGCTAAGAAATGAGCAGTTCTTC. It translates to CASSQDISRGLRNEQFF.

Note on this clone: This sample includes further DNA sequences coding for the same CDR3. The rearrangement links TRBV10-3 to TRBJ1-1; D not certain. V lost 6 bases and J lost 1, with 3 bases in between. From germline, CDR1 is ENHRY and CDR2 SYGVKD. CDR3 length: 11 amino acids. DNA for the CDR3: TGTGCCATCAGAGGGAACACTGAAGCTTTCTTT. It codes for CAIRGNTEAFF.

In the case of this clone: The junction does not match germline at one end; this may be a read error. The V and J genes are TRBV6-2 or TRBV6-3 and TRBJ2-1; D may be TRBD1 (5 bases). CDR1 is MNHEY, CDR2 SVGEGT, per germline. This CDR3 spans 11 amino acids. The CDR3 loop reads CASSYSRQTLF. Written as DNA, the CDR3 is TGTGCCAGCAGTTACTCGAGACAGACCCTCTTC.

The rearrangement links TRBV7-2 to TRBJ2-5; 8 positions match TRBD1. CDR3 length equals 15 residues. The trim removed 8 bases at V and 2 bases at J, leaving 10 bases unmatched. Germline-derived CDR1 and CDR2 are SGHTA and FQGNSA. The CDR3 region is CASADRGLPQETQYF. CDR3 DNA sequence: TGTGCCAGCGCCGACAGGGGCTTACCACAAGAGACCCAGTACTTC.

This chain uses TRBV7-3 with TRBJ1-1; D possibly corresponds to TRBD1 (5 bases). Germline loops: CDR1 SGHTA, CDR2 FQGTGA. Trimming stripped 1 base from V and 1 base from J, with 10 bases between. The CDR3 covers 15 residues. The CDR3 here is CASSLRAGKNTEAFF. The CDR3 nucleotides read TGTGCCAGCAGCTTAAGAGCAGGGAAGAACACTGAAGCTTTCTTT.

This clone came up once. The rearrangement uses TRBV28 and TRBJ1-3, with 7 bases matching TRBD1. The CDR3 consists of 14 residues. V was pared by 6 bases and J by 4 bases, with 6 bases of the junction left unmatched. Germline loops: CDR1 MDHEN, CDR2 SYDVKM. The CDR3 bases are TGTGCCAGCAGCAGACAGGGCACAGGAAACACCATATATTTT. Its translation: CASSRQGTGNTIYF. The full variable domain, rest sourced from reference TRBV28 and TRBJ1-3, is DVKVTQSSRYLVKRTGEKVFLECVQDMDHENMFWYRQDPGLGLRLIYFSYDVKMKEKGDIPEGYSVSREKKERFSLILESASTNQTSMYLCASSRQGTGNTIYFGEGSWLTVV.

The chain combines TRBV9 with TRBJ1-1; D is uncertain. This CDR3 has 12 amino acids. V lost 3 bases and J lost 7, with 10 bases in between. Germline V gives CDR1 SGDLS, CDR2 YYNGEE. The CDR3 spells CASSGERGEAFF. CDR3 nucleotide sequence: TGTGCCAGCAGCGGGGAGCGGGGTGAAGCTTTCTTT. The full variable domain, with the rest looked up from reference TRBV9 and TRBJ1-1, is DSGVTQTPKHLITATGQRVTLRCSPRSGDLSVYWYQQSLDQGLQFLIQYYNGEERAKGNILERFSAQQFPDLHSELNLSSLELGDSALYFCASSGERGEAFFGQGTRLTVV.

The J gene is TRBJ1-4, the V gene TRBV28, with TRBD1 matching 8 bases. Per germline, CDR1 MDHEN and CDR2 SYDVKM. V trimming: 3 bases; J trimming: 8 bases; junction bases outside the gene matches: 5. The length of the CDR3 is 14 residues. Here the CDR3 DNA reads TGTGCCAGCAGTTTCGACAGGGGAGCCGAAAAACTGTTTTTT. It is translated as CASSFDRGAEKLFF.

The chain has TRBV18 and TRBJ1-1; D gene uncertain. The CDR3 is made up of 13 amino acids. Trimming took off 5 bases at V and 2 bases at J, with 9 bases between the two ends. Germline V CDR1 and CDR2: KGHSH, LQKENI. The CDR3 coding sequence is TGTGCCAGCTCAGCTCCGACCAACACTGAAGCTTTCTTT. Amino acids: CASSAPTNTEAFF.

This chain links TRBV12-3 or TRBV12-4 with TRBJ1-1; D unresolved. This CDR3 has 13 amino acids. Trimming left V 1 base short and J 0 bases short, with 3 bases between. As DNA, the CDR3 is TGTGCCAGCAGTTTAGGGATGAACACTGAAGCTTTCTTT. It codes for CASSLGMNTEAFF.